This T cell receptor (beta chain) was sequenced for a study of cytomegalovirus exposure and HLA in healthy donors. Findings and caveats of the study: HLA alleles were associated with roughly 15,000 TCR beta sequences in a later analysis at 0.05 false discovery rate. The classifier reportedly diagnosed cytomegalovirus status with high sensitivity and specificity. An analysis that came later showed most CMV-associated TCR beta chains appearing HLA-restricted. Within an earlier analysis, most TCR beta V segments proved productive either about 90% or about 30% of the time.

Use of 60 Vbeta and 13 Jbeta primers characterized the PCR. Clones were read by immunoSEQ multiplex PCR, and TCRdb kept only the in-frame ones, dropping some. The sample lists about 90,000 clones; roughly 70% were seen once. Of note for this clone: Its antigen is unknown.

This TCR was sampled from a woman in her late teens or twenties in good health and CMV-seropositive. The sequencing sample was made of PBMCs.

Written as DNA, the CDR3 is TGTGCCAGCAGCTTGGATAGCGGGAACACCGGGGAGCTGTTTTTT. Protein product: CASSLDSGNTGELFF. The genes are TRBV5-6 and TRBJ2-2, with D possibly TRBD2 on 6 matching bases. The germline gives CDR1 SGHDT, CDR2 YYEEEE. The CDR3 is 15 residues long. V was trimmed by 0 bases and J by 1 base, leaving 7 bases between them.